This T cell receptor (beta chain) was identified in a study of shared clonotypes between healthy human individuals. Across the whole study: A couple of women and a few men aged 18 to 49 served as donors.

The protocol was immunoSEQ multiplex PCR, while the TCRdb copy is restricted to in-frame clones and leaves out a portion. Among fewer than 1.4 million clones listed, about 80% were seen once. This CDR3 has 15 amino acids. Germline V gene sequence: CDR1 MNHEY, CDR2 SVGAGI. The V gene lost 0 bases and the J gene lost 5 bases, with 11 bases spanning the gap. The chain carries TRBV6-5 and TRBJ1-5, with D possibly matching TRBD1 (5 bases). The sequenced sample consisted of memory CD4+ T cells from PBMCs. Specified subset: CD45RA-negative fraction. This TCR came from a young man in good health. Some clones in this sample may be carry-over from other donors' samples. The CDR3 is CASSYSGGWDQPQHF. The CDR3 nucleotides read TGTGCCAGCAGTTACTCCGGGGGTTGGGATCAGCCCCAGCATTTT.